Listed below are T cell receptor beta chains from one sample, sequenced in a study of identical twins. TCRdb reprocessed the 5' RACE reads with MiXCR, giving one entry per CDR3 protein. The sample consists of about 1.7 million distinct CDR3 sequences, more than 30% of them appearing once. Material: cord blood. These receptors came from a newborn girl in good health. CDR3s include the opening cysteine and the closing phenylalanine or tryptophan. Each record gives: J gene, V gene, clone size, D gene, CDR3 DNA, CDR3 protein. A D gene is named only where the DNA matches it firmly. Rows give clone size only sometimes, using once, few, many, or a class for an expanded clone.

TRBJ1-5 | TRBV7-6 | few | . | TGTGCCAGCAGCTTACCGACGGTACCCAATCAGCCCCAGCATTTT | CASSLPTVPNQPQHF
TRBJ2-3 | TRBV30 | few | . | TGTGCCTGGAGTGTAAAGTTGGATACGCAGTATTTT | CAWSVKLDTQYF
TRBJ1-1 | TRBV5-1 | few | TRBD1 | TGCGCCAGCAATTACAGGGGAGGAGGAGACACTGAAGCTTTCTTT | CASNYRGGGDTEAFF
TRBJ1-2 | TRBV2 | . | . | TGTGCCAGCAGTGTGGGGGCCAGCTTGAATGGCTACACCTTC | CASSVGASLNGYTF
TRBJ2-3 | TRBV6-5 | . | TRBD2 | TGTGCCAGCAGTTACTCGATGAGTCTAGCGGGCACAGATACGCAGTATTTT | CASSYSMSLAGTDTQYF
TRBJ2-7 | TRBV28 | . | TRBD2 | TGTGCCAGCAGTAATAGCGGGGCTACCTACGAGCAGTACTTC | CASSNSGATYEQYF
TRBJ2-4 | TRBV12-3/TRBV12-4 | many | . | TGTGCCAGCAGTCCCCGGGGGGCCTTAGCCAAAAACATTCAGTACTTC | CASSPRGALAKNIQYF
TRBJ1-1 | TRBV20-1 | few | . | TGCAGTGCTAGACACAGGCCTGAAGCTTTCTTT | CSARHRPEAFF
TRBJ2-3 | TRBV9 | few | TRBD2 | TGTGCCAGCAGCGGAGAAGCGGGGACCCCAGATACGCAGTATTTT | CASSGEAGTPDTQYF
TRBJ1-2 | TRBV20-1 | . | TRBD1 | TGCAGTGCTAATGAGAGGGGGCGCGGAGGCTACACCTTC | CSANERGRGGYTF
TRBJ2-7 | TRBV2 | few | TRBD2 | TGTGCCAGCAGTGAAGCGGGAGGGCCCTTAGAGCAGTACTTC | CASSEAGGPLEQYF
TRBJ2-3 | TRBV5-1 | many | . | TGCGCCAGCAGCACAGGGTCGTGGAGCACAGATACGCAGTATTTT | CASSTGSWSTDTQYF
TRBJ2-7 | TRBV30 | . | . | TGTGTCTGGAGTGTGGGGCACACGTACGAGCAGTACTTC | CVWSVGHTYEQYF